This T cell receptor beta chain was sequenced in a study of blood T cells in healthy people across ages. Study findings and constraints: Samples with more naive T cells showed higher observed beta diversity. When set beside aged donors, long-lived donors presented more naive CD4+ cells and higher diversity.

Donor samples were obtained from healthy Caucasian individuals from Russia, aged about 6 to 95. Every sample gave at least 5 micrograms of total RNA when it was extracted. A second about 6 to 12 cycle PCR used barcoded and J-beta primers. TCRdb reanalysed the 5' RACE reads using MiXCR and keeps one entry per CDR3 protein. The sample consists of about 1.4 million distinct CDR3 sequences, 45% to 70% of them appearing once. Comments on this clonotype: Antigen specificity is unknown.

The specimen was blood. This TCR derives from a man between 18 and 35 years old in good health.

CDR3: CASSSTGGGNSPLHF. DNA for the CDR3: TGTGCCAGCAGCTCGACGGGAGGTGGCAATTCACCCCTCCACTTT. V is TRBV11-1 and J is TRBJ1-6; D is ambiguous. CDR1 SGHAT and CDR2 FQDESV come from the germline V gene (reference sequence). V lost 4 bases and J 7 bases, leaving 14 bases between the germline ends. The CDR3 runs 15 residues. The variable domain in full, completed from reference TRBV11-1 and TRBJ1-6, reads EAEVAQSPRYKITEKSQAVAFWCDPISGHATLYWYRQILGQGPELLVQFQDESVVDDSQLPKDRFSAERLKGVDSTLKIQPAELGDSAMYLCASSSTGGGNSPLHFGNGTRLTVT.